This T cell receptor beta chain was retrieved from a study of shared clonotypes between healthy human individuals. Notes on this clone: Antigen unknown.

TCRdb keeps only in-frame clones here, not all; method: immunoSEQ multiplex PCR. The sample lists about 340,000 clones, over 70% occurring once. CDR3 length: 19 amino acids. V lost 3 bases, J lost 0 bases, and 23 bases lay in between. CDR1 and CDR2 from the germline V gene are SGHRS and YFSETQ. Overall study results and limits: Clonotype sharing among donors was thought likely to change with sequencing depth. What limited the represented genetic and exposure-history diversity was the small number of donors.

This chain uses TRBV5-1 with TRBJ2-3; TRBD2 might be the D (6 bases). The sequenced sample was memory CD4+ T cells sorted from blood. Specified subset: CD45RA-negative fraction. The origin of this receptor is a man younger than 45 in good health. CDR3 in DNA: TGCGCCAGCAGCTCCCCTTCCCGCGGGATAGCGCCAAGCACAGATACGCAGTATTTT. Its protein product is CASSSPSRGIAPSTDTQYF.